The source of this T cell receptor (beta chain) is a study of CD8 T cells in Susac syndrome (dated by TCRdb to the late 2010s). The study in broad terms: Whether CD8+ T cell activation and differentiation in Susac syndrome was antigen driven was tested using repertoire sequencing. The study compared CD8+ T cell repertoire clonality among 11 to 12 healthy donors, 14 Susac syndrome patients and 15 multiple sclerosis patients.

This clonotype was counted between two and nine times. Its antigen specificity is not known. Base qualities are not recorded, but no much larger clone differs from it by a single base. RNA was extracted using the RNeasy kit, and roughly 0.5 to 1 ug of the RNA was reverse transcribed with random hexamers. The immunoSEQ multiplex PCR assay, which covers 54 Vbeta and 13 Jbeta segments, was used to amplify TCR beta CDR3 regions. To correct PCR amplification bias, a synthetic template baseline was used for both primer optimization and computational correction. From the authors' description of their analysis: Reads were annotated to V, D and J genes per IMGT and analyzed with immunoSEQ Analyzer, keeping only productive sequences. Clonality was calculated as one minus the Shannon entropy normalized by log2 of the number of productive unique sequences. For each patient and control, public and private clones were evaluated among the 100 most prevalent clones. Clones were defined as Susac-specific if absent from the healthy and MS cohorts, from approximately 1,100 published viral clones and from other ImmuneACCESS disease sequences. TCRdb redid the processing of the public reads, applying fastp at Q25 and MiXCR, and retained in-frame beta chains. Duplicate CDR3 protein sequences are folded into a single record with the most common DNA and genes. What appears here as the V and J calls and clone size reflects TCRdb's work, not the paper's. Recorded for this sample are almost 450,000 distinct CDR3 sequences; 75% to 90% of them occurred a single time. Of the sample, about 0.12% is held by the ten largest clones.

The germline V gene supplies CDR1 MDHEN and CDR2 SYDVKM. The CDR3 sequence holds 13 residues, the cysteine and phenylalanine included. Only the CDR3 DNA is retained, 39 bases long and in frame from the first base. Ends trimmed: V by 4 bases, J by 3 bases; bases unmatched to a gene: 3. Peripheral blood CD8+ and CD4+ T cells from healthy donors, Susac syndrome patients and multiple sclerosis patients were profiled by high-throughput TCR beta sequencing. Multiple sclerosis controls were treatment-naive patients with stable or active relapsing-remitting disease fulfilling revised McDonald criteria. Bulk CD8+ and CD4+ T cells were purified magnetically by negative isolation, whereas CD8+ TEMRA cells were enriched by FACS. Blood was drawn into EDTA tubes, processed within 24 hours, and PBMCs were isolated by density gradient centrifugation. PBMCs intended for TCR sequencing were cryopreserved in liquid nitrogen and were subsequently thawed in a 37 degrees C water bath. Purity of sorted or isolated CD4+, CD8+ and CD8+ TEMRA cells was at least 90%.

The full study reports these points: The number of individuals in the TCR sequencing and HLA analysis was recognized as being relatively small.

This receptor was obtained from a human donor with multiple sclerosis. The sequence links TRBV28 to TRBJ2-7, with 7 junctional bases fitting TRBD1. Sequencing was carried out using CD8+ T cells from PBMCs. The CDR3 region reads CASSSGQRYEQYF. The nucleotide sequence reads as follows: TGTGCCAGCAGTTCGGGACAGCGCTACGAGCAGTACTTC. The reference TRBV28 and TRBJ2-7 proteins fill in what lies around the CDR3, so the full variable domain reads DVKVTQSSRYLVKRTGEKVFLECVQDMDHENMFWYRQDPGLGLRLIYFSYDVKMKEKGDIPEGYSVSREKKERFSLILESASTNQTSMYLCASSSGQRYEQYFGPGTRLTVT.